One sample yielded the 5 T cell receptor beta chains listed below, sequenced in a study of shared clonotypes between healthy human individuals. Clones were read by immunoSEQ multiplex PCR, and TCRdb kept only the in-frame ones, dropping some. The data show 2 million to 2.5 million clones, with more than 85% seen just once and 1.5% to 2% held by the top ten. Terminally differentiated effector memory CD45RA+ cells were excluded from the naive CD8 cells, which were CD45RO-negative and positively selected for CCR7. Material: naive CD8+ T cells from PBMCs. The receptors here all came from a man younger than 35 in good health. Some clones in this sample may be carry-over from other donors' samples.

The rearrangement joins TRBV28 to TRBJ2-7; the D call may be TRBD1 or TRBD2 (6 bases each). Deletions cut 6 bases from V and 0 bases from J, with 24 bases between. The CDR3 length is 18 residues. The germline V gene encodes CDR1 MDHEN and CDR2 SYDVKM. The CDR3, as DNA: TGTGCCAGCAGGATCTCAAATCGCGTTGGGGGGCGCTCCTACGAGCAGTACTTC. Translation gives CASRISNRVGGRSYEQYF.

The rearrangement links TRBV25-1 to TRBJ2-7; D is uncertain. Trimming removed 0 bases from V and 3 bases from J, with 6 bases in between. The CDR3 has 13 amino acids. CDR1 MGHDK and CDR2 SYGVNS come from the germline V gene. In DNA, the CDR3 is TGTGCCAGCAGTGAATATGGCAGCTACGAGCAGTACTTC. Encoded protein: CASSEYGSYEQYF.

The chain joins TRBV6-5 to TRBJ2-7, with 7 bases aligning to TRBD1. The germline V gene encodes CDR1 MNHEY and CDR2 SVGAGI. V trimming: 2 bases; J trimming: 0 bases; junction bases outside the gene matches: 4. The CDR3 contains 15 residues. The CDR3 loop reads CASSYADRSSYEQYF. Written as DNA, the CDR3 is TGTGCCAGCAGTTACGCGGACAGGAGCTCCTACGAGCAGTACTTC.

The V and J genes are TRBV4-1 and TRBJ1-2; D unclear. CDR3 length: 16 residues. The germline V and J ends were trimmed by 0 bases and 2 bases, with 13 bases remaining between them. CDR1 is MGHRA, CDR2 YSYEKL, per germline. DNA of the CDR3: TGCGCCAGCAGCCAAGATGCCGTGGGTATGAACTATGGCTACACCTTC. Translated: CASSQDAVGMNYGYTF.

CDR3 residues: CASSPAPQGRQFF. CDR3 in DNA: TGTGCCAGCAGCCCAGCCCCCCAGGGGCGGCAGTTCTTC. V usage is TRBV14 and J usage is TRBJ2-1; a weak D match, TRBD1 (6 bases). The ends were cut back, 4 bases at V and 12 bases at J, with 16 bases in the middle. The CDR3 covers 13 residues. Germline lookup yields CDR1 SGHDN and CDR2 FVKESK.